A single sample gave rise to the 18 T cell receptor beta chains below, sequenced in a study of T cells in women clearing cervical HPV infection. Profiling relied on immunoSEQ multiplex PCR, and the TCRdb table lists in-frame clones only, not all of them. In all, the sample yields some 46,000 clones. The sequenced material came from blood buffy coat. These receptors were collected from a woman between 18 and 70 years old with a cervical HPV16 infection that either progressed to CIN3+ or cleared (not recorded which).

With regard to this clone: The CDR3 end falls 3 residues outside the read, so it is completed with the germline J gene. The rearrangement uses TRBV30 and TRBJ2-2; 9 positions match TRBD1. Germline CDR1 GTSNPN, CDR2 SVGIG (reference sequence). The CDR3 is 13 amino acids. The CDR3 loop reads CASSGTGSEKLFF. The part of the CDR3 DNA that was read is TGTGCCTCCTCCGGGACAGGGTCCGAAAAG.

CDR3: CASSLASATNEKLFF. The sequenced part of the CDR3 DNA is TGTGCCAGCAGCTTAGCTTCCGCAACTAATGAAAAA. The V gene is TRBV11-1, the J gene TRBJ1-4; D is unclear. The read is 3 residues too short to cover the CDR3 end, so that end is filled in from the germline J gene. The germline gives CDR1 SGHAT, CDR2 FQDESV (reference sequence). Trimming removed 0 bases at V and 0 bases at J, with 5 bases between. The CDR3 is 15 amino acids.

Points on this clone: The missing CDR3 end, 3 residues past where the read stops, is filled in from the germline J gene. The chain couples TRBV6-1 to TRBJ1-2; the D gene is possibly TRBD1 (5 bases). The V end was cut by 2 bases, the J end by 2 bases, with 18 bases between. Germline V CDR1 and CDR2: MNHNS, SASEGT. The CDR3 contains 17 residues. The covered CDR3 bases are TGTGCCAGCAGTGAATCCCACTGGGGCGGTTTGAACTATGGC. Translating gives CASSESHWGGLNYG. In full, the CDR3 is CASSESHWGGLNYGYTF.

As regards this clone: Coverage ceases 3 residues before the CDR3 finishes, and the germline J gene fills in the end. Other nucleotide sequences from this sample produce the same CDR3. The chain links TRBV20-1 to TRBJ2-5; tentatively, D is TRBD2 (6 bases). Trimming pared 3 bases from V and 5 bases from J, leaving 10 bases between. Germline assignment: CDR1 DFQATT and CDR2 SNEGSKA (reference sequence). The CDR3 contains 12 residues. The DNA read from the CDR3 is TGCAGTGCTAGGGGCCGGGGGGAGACC. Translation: CSARGRGET. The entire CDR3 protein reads CSARGRGETQYF.

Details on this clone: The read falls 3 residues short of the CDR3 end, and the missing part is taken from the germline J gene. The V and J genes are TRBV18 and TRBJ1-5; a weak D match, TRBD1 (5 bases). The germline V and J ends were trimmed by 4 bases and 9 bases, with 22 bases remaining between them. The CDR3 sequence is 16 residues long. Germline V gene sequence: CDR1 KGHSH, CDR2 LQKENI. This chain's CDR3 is CASSRAGTPRGSPQHF. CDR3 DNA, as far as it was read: TGTGCCAGCTCACGAGCGGGCACTCCGAGGGGTTCGCCC.

CDR3 sequence reads: CASSLSGRATGELFF. The sequenced CDR3 bases are TGTGCCAGCAGCTTAAGCGGGAGGGCGACCGGGGAG. V gene TRBV7-6 combines with J gene TRBJ2-2, with TRBD2 matching over 10 bases. The CDR3 is cut off 3 residues early in the read; its end comes from the germline J gene. The CDR3 runs 15 residues. The V gene end was trimmed by 2 bases and the J gene end by 5 bases; junction bases not matched to a gene: 2. Germline V gene lookup returns CDR1 SGHVS and CDR2 FNYEAQ.

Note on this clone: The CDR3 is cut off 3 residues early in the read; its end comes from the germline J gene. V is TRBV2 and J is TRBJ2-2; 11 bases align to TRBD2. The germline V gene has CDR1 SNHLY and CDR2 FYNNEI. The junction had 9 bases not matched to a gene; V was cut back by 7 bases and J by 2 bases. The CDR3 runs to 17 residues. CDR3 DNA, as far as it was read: TGTGCCAGCAAAACTAGCGGGGGTCCCTCAAACACCGGGGAG. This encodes CASKTSGGPSNTGE. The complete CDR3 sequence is CASKTSGGPSNTGELFF. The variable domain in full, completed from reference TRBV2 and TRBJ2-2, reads EPEVTQTPSHQVTQMGQEVILRCVPISNHLYFYWYRQILGQKVEFLVSFYNNEISEKSEIFDDQFSVERPDGSNFTLKIRSTKLEDSAMYFCASKTSGGPSNTGELFFGEGSRLTVL.

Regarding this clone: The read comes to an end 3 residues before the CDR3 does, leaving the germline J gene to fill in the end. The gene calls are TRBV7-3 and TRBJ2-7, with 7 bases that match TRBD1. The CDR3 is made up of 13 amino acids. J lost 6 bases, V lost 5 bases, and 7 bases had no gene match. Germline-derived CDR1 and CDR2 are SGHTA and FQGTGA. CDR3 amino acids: CASSSRQGFEQYF. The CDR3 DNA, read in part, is TGTGCCAGCAGCAGCAGACAGGGTTTCGAG.

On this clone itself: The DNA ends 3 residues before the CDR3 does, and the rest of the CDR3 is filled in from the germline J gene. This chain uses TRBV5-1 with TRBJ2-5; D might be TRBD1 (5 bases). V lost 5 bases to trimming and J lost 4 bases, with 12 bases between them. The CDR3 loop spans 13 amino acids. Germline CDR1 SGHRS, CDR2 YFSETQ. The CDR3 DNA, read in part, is TGCGCCAGCAGTTTTCAGGGCGTAGAGACC. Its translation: CASSFQGVET. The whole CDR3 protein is CASSFQGVETQYF.

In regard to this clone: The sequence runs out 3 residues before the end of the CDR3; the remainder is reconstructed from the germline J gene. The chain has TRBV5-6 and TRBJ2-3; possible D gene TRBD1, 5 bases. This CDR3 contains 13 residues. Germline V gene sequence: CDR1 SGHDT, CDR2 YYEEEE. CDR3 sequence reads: CASRGVYQETQYF. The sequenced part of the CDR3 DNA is TGTGCCAGCAGAGGGGTATACCAAGAGACG.

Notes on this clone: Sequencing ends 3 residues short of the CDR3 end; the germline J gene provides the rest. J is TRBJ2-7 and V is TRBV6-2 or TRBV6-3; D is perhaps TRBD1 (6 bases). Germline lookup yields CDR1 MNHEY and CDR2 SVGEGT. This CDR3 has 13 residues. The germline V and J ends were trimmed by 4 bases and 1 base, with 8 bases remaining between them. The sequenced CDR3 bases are TGTGCCAGCAGTTCGACAGGTTCCTACGAG. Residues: CASSSTGSYE. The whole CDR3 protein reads CASSSTGSYEQYF.

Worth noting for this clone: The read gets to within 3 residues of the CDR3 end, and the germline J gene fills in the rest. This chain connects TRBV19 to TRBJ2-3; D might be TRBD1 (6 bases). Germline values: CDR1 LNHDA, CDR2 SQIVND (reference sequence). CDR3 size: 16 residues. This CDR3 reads CASSIGALAGGQPQYF. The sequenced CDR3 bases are TGTGCCAGTAGTATTGGGGCGTTGGCAGGCGGACAGCCG.

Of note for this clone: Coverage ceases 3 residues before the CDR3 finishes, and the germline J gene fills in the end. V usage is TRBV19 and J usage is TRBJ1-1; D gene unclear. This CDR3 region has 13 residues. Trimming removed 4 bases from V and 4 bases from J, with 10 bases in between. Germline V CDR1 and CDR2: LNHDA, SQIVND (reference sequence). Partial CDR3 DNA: TGTGCCAGTAGTAGGAGTCGGGGCACTGAA. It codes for CASSRSRGTE. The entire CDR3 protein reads CASSRSRGTEAFF. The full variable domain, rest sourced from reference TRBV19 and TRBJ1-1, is DGGITQSPKYLFRKEGQNVTLSCEQNLNHDAMYWYRQDPGQGLRLIYYSQIVNDFQKGDIAEGYSVSREKKESFPLTVTSAQKNPTAFYLCASSRSRGTEAFFGQGTRLTVV.

CDR3 sequence reads: CASSLGGLKTQYF. CDR3 DNA, as far as it was read: TGTGCCAGCAGCTTGGGGGGGCTAAAGACC. The chain combines TRBV7-6 with TRBJ2-5, with a weak D call TRBD2 (7 bases). Read data end 3 residues before the CDR3 end; the end is taken from the germline J gene. The V gene's germline CDR1 is SGHVS and CDR2 FNYEAQ. Deletions cut 3 bases from V and 6 bases from J, with 11 bases between. The CDR3 spans 13 residues.

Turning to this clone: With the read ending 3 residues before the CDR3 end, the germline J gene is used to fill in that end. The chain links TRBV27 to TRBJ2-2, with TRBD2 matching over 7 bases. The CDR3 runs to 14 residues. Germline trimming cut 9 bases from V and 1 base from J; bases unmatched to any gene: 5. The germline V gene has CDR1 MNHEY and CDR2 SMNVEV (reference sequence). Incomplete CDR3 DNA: TGTGCCAGAGGTGGCGGGGGGAACACCGGGGAG. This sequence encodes CARGGGGNTGE. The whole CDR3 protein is CARGGGGNTGELFF.

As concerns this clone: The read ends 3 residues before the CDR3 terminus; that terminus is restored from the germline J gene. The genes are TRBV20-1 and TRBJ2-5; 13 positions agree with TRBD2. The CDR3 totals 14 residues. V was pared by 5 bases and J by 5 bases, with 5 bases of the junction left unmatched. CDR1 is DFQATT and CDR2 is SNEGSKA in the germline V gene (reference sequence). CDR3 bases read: TGCAGTGCTGCGACTAGCGGGGGGTCCGAGACC. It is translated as CSAATSGGSET. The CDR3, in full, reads CSAATSGGSETQYF.

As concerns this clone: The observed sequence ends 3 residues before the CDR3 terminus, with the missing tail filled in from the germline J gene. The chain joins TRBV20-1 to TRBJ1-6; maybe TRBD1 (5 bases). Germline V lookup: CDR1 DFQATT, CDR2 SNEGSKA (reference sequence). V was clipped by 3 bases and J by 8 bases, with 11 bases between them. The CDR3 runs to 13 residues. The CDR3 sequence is CSASGGGDSPLHF. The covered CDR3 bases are TGCAGTGCTAGCGGGGGGGGAGATTCACCC.

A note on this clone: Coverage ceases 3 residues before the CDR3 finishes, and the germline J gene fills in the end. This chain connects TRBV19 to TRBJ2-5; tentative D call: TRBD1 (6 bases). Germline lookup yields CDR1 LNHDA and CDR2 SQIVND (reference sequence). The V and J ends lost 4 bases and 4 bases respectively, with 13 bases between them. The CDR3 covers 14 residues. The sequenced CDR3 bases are TGTGCCAGTAGTACAACAGGGTCTGGAGAGACC. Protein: CASSTTGSGET. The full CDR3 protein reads CASSTTGSGETQYF.